The 8 T cell receptor delta chains presented below share a single source sample, sequenced in a study of gamma-delta T cells after stem cell transplantation (dated by TCRdb to 2016 to 2017). Library preparation used RT-PCR. TCRdb records Illumina MiSeq as the sequencer. TCRdb reran clone calling on the public reads with CATT; rows sharing one DNA sequence were then combined. The sample table shows thousands of delta-chain clones, and about 1.5% are seen once. The leading ten clones occupy around 31% of the sample. The sequencing sample was made of gamma-delta T cells. Receptors were obtained from a human donor. It is not recorded whose cells these are; they may come from a transplant donor.

Comment on this clone: With a far larger clone one base away, a read error is the likely cause. The same CDR3 can be traced to other DNA sequences in this sample. This chain's CDR3 is CACEGIRSDKLIF. CDR3 coding DNA: TGTGCCTGTGAGGGGATACGGTCCGACAAACTCATCTTT. V is TRDV2 and J is TRDJ1; the match to TRDD3 covers 9 bases. From germline, CDR1 is GEAIGNYY and CDR2 EKD. The CDR3 extends over 13 amino acids.

Comments on this clone: Only one base separates this from a far larger clonotype, so it likely reflects a read error. The same CDR3 arises from other DNA sequences in this sample as well. The rearrangement joins TRDV2 to TRDJ1; TRDD3 matches 13 bases. Germline V gene lookup returns CDR1 GEAIGNYY and CDR2 EKD. The junction had 17 bases not matched to a gene; V was cut back by 4 bases and J by 4 bases. The CDR3 is made up of 19 amino acids. The CDR3 loop reads CACDTGGLGDTPSGDKLIF. As DNA, the CDR3 is TGTGCCTGTGATACCGGAGGACTGGGGGATACGCCGTCTGGCGATAAACTCATCTTT.

As regards this clone: This clone may be a read error of a much larger clone one base away. Within the sample, other DNA sequences also encode this same CDR3. The chain is built from TRDV2 and TRDJ1; D remains unclear. Germline loops: CDR1 GEAIGNYY, CDR2 EKD. The V end was cut by 1 base, the J end by 0 bases, with 17 bases between. This CDR3 region has 17 residues. The CDR3 loop reads CACDTAARRPNTDKLIF. The DNA of the CDR3 is TGTGCCTGTGACACTGCGGCCCGGCGCCCAAACACCGATAAACTCATCTTT.

Of note for this clone: The likely explanation is a read error, given a far larger clone one base away. Within the sample, other DNA sequences also encode this same CDR3. The V call is TRDV2, the J call TRDJ3; TRDD3 aligns across 8 bases. V gave up 0 bases and J gave up 1 base; unmatched junction bases: 7. The CDR3 runs to 19 residues. Germline loops: CDR1 GEAIGNYY, CDR2 EKD. The CDR3 DNA reads TGTGCCTGTGACACCGTAGGGGATACCAGTTCCTGGGACACCCGACAGATGTTTTTC. Its translation: CACDTVGDTSSWDTRQMFF.

Comment on this clone: TCRdb's listed protein matches a much larger clone and diverges from this DNA's translation at residue 9, likely through a read error; the protein shown comes from the DNA. The V call is TRDV2, the J call TRDJ1, with 8 bases lining up with TRDD3. Germline loops: CDR1 GEAIGNYY, CDR2 EKD. The CDR3 totals 18 residues. After removal of 0 bases from V and 5 bases from J, the junction contained 16 bases not matched to a gene. The CDR3 sequence is CACDTGTLPGDIEDKLIF. CDR3 coding DNA: TGTGCCTGTGACACCGGAACTCTTCCGGGGGATATTGAGGATAAACTCATCTTT.

The sample holds a few counts of this clone. It differs at one base from a far larger clone, so likely a read error. Other nucleotide sequences from this sample produce the same CDR3. This sequence joins TRDV2 and TRDJ3; 12 bases agree with TRDD3. CDR3 length: 18 residues. Germline CDR1 reads GEAIGNYY; CDR2 reads EKD. CDR3: CACDSTGGYSWDTRQMFF. The CDR3 coding sequence is TGTGCCTGTGACAGTACTGGGGGATACTCCTGGGACACCCGACAGATGTTCTTC.

Details on this clone: Being one base from a much bigger clone, this may be a read error. This chain uses TRDV2 with TRDJ1; the match to TRDD3 covers 13 bases. The ends lost 1 base at V and 7 bases at J; junction bases unmatched: 32. The CDR3 extends over 24 amino acids. In germline, CDR1 is GEAIGNYY, CDR2 EKD. The CDR3 region has the DNA TGTGCCTGTGACACTGTACTGGGGGATACGTGGGCCCTCCCTAACGAAGCGAACAAGGGTAAACTCATCTTT. This gives the protein CACDTVLGDTWALPNEANKGKLIF.

Details on this clone: TCRdb records a much larger clone's protein for this DNA, with a difference at residue 13 that likely arises from a read error; the protein given is the translation of the DNA. CDR3 nucleotide sequence: TGTGCCTGTGACACCGTTGGGGTCGGATTATACACCGAAAAACTCATCTTT. This gives the protein CACDTVGVGLYTEKLIF. The chain has TRDV2 and TRDJ1, with D maybe TRDD3 (5 bases). There are 17 residues in the CDR3. Germline CDR1 and CDR2: GEAIGNYY and EKD.